The 14 T cell receptor beta chains below come from one sample, sequenced in a study of CD8 T cells in Susac syndrome. With random hexamers, roughly 0.45 to 1 ug RNA was reverse transcribed. TCRdb re-analysed the immunoSEQ multiplex PCR reads in MiXCR, keeping a single row per CDR3 protein. This table holds around 81,000 distinct CDR3 sequences, around 94% found once. The sequenced sample was CD8+ T cells from PBMCs. These receptors originate from a human donor with Susac syndrome.

The CDR3 DNA reads as TGTGCCAGCAGCTTAGCGACTAGCGGGATCACAGATACGCAGTATTTT. This encodes CASSLATSGITDTQYF. V is TRBV7-9 and J is TRBJ2-3, with 11 bases that match TRBD2. This CDR3 contains 16 residues. The germline V gene encodes CDR1 SEHNR and CDR2 FQNEAQ (reference sequence). With V trimmed by 0 bases and J by 2 bases, 1 base remained unmatched.

The V and J genes are TRBV30 and TRBJ2-7, with 7 bases that match TRBD2. Germline V gives CDR1 GTSNPN, CDR2 SVGIG (reference sequence). The CDR3 loop spans 15 amino acids. After removal of 0 bases from V and 4 bases from J, the junction contained 9 bases not matched to a gene. The CDR3 sequence: CAWSVNWGGEYEQYF. The CDR3 DNA reads as TGTGCCTGGAGTGTAAACTGGGGGGGAGAATACGAGCAGTACTTC.

The V and J genes are TRBV19 and TRBJ2-7; a possible D gene is TRBD2 (6 bases). V was shortened by 6 bases and J by 0 bases, with 12 bases between the two germline ends. Germline assignment: CDR1 LNHDA and CDR2 SQIVND (reference sequence). This CDR3 has 14 residues. Written as DNA, the CDR3 is TGTGCCAGTAGCGCCCGTAGCGGCTCCTACGAGCAGTACTTC. Translated: CASSARSGSYEQYF.

Written as DNA, the CDR3 is TGTGCCAGCAGTTTAGATTACTTCCAAGAGACCCAGTACTTC. The encoded protein is CASSLDYFQETQYF. The gene calls are TRBV12-3 or TRBV12-4 and TRBJ2-5; the D is unclear. With 1 base removed from V and 1 base from J, the gap between germline ends came to 7 bases. This CDR3 is 14 amino acids long.

V gene TRBV7-3 combines with J gene TRBJ2-1; D remains unclear. Trimming pared 6 bases from V and 0 bases from J, leaving 12 bases between. From germline, CDR1 is SGHTA and CDR2 FQGTGA. CDR3 size: 15 residues. The CDR3 coding sequence is TGTGCCAGCAGTCTACTTTGGATCTCCTACAATGAGCAGTTCTTC. Amino acid sequence: CASSLLWISYNEQFF.

CDR3 protein: CASSAPPANTQYF. CDR3 sequence (DNA): TGTGCCAGCAGCGCCCCTCCTGCGAATACGCAGTATTTT. The rearrangement links TRBV9 to TRBJ2-3; D call uncertain. The V gene's germline CDR1 is SGDLS and CDR2 YYNGEE. Trimming took off 3 bases at V and 7 bases at J, with 12 bases between the two ends. This CDR3 region has 13 residues. Complete variable domain (other parts from reference TRBV9 and TRBJ2-3): DSGVTQTPKHLITATGQRVTLRCSPRSGDLSVYWYQQSLDQGLQFLIQYYNGEERAKGNILERFSAQQFPDLHSELNLSSLELGDSALYFCASSAPPANTQYFGPGTRLTVL.

This chain uses TRBV19 with TRBJ1-1, with a possible D match to TRBD1 (6 bases). Germline V gene sequence: CDR1 LNHDA, CDR2 SQIVND (reference sequence). Between the trimmed V and J ends, which lost 5 bases and 0 bases, there was a span of 16 bases. This CDR3 comprises 16 residues. CDR3 protein: CASSPRTETMNTEAFF. CDR3 in DNA: TGTGCCAGTAGTCCTCGGACAGAAACCATGAACACTGAAGCTTTCTTT. Complete variable domain (other parts from reference TRBV19 and TRBJ1-1): DGGITQSPKYLFRKEGQNVTLSCEQNLNHDAMYWYRQDPGQGLRLIYYSQIVNDFQKGDIAEGYSVSREKKESFPLTVTSAQKNPTAFYLCASSPRTETMNTEAFFGQGTRLTVV.

V gene TRBV5-4 combines with J gene TRBJ1-1; tentative D call: TRBD1 (5 bases). Germline CDR1 SGHNT, CDR2 YYREEE (reference sequence). V lost 5 bases and J 10 bases, leaving 12 bases between the germline ends. The CDR3 is 11 amino acids. The CDR3 region is CASRLIRGAFF. As DNA, the CDR3 is TGTGCCAGCAGACTTATAAGGGGAGCTTTCTTT.

V usage is TRBV3-1 and J usage is TRBJ2-3; 9 bases are a match to TRBD2. The V and J ends lost 5 bases and 1 base, in that order; junction bases with no gene match: 4. CDR3 length: 15 residues. Per germline, CDR1 LGHDT and CDR2 YNNKEL (reference sequence). The CDR3 DNA reads as TGTGCCAGCAGCTTCCGCGGGAGGGGCACAGATACGCAGTATTTT. Encoded protein: CASSFRGRGTDTQYF.

The gene calls are TRBV15 and TRBJ2-1, with D perhaps TRBD2 (6 bases). Deletions cut 3 bases from V and 9 bases from J, with 6 bases between. CDR1 LNHNV and CDR2 YYDKDF come from the germline V gene (reference sequence). This CDR3 spans 11 amino acids. CDR3 DNA: TGTGCCACCAGCAGGGGAGGTGAGCAGTTCTTC. Its protein product is CATSRGGEQFF.

The CDR3 bases are TGTGCCAGCAGTTACGATGGGGCCGGGGAGCTGTTTTTT. Its protein is CASSYDGAGELFF. This chain links TRBV6-6 with TRBJ2-2; the D is unclear. The CDR3 loop spans 13 amino acids. Trimming removed 2 bases at V and 6 bases at J, with 7 bases between. Germline V gene data show CDR1 as MNHNY and CDR2 as SVGAGI (reference sequence).

This clonotype appeared a single time. The J gene is TRBJ2-2, the V gene TRBV28, with no clear D. In germline, CDR1 is MDHEN, CDR2 SYDVKM. The V and J ends lost 3 bases and 6 bases respectively, with 5 bases between them. This CDR3 has 12 amino acids. The chain's CDR3 is CASSFPAGELFF. The CDR3 DNA follows: TGTGCCAGCAGTTTCCCAGCCGGGGAGCTGTTTTTT.

This clonotype was seen just once. The rearrangement uses TRBV13 and TRBJ2-7; perhaps TRBD2 as D (5 bases). Trimming took 5 bases from V and 7 from J, leaving 15 bases between them. Germline V gives CDR1 PRHDT, CDR2 FYEKMQ (reference sequence). CDR3 length: 13 amino acids. The CDR3 spells CASSPVGDWEQYF. In nucleotides, the CDR3 is TGTGCCAGCAGCCCCGTCGGGGATTGGGAGCAGTACTTC. Together with reference TRBV13 and TRBJ2-7, the CDR3 gives the full variable domain: AAGVIQSPRHLIKEKRETATLKCYPIPRHDTVYWYQQGPGQDPQFLISFYEKMQSDKGSIPDRFSAQQFSDYHSELNMSSLELGDSALYFCASSPVGDWEQYFGPGTRLTVT.

The sample holds one count of this clonotype. V gene TRBV7-9 combines with J gene TRBJ1-1, with 9 positions matching TRBD1. This CDR3 spans 16 amino acids. Germline-derived CDR1 and CDR2 are SEHNR and FQNEAQ (reference sequence). J gave up 1 base and V 5 bases, and 8 bases lay outside the gene matches. CDR3 loop: CASSPPGQGRNTEAFF. The CDR3 bases are TGTGCCAGCAGCCCCCCGGGACAGGGACGGAACACTGAAGCTTTCTTT.